What follows describes a single T cell receptor (beta chain). What it binds is not known. The data belong to a study of cytomegalovirus exposure and HLA in healthy donors. Across the whole study: When 350 to 500 donors were genotyped, approximately 81% of them were found to fall in the Caucasian-associated ancestry cluster.

Primers: 60 Vbeta forward and 13 Jbeta reverse. Method: immunoSEQ multiplex PCR; TCRdb's copy keeps in-frame clones and lacks some. The sample consists of about 95,000 clones, 70% of them appearing once. Findings of the study overall: TCR beta sequences numbering over 15,000 were associated with HLA alleles at 0.05 false discovery rate in a later analysis. A later analysis revealed that TCR association rates differed between HLA loci, peaking at DRB1 and bottoming out at HLA-C. Roughly even sequencing depth across donors was the assumption behind the presence/absence analyses.

The germline V gene has CDR1 MNHEY and CDR2 SMNVEV (reference sequence). J gave up 8 bases and V 2 bases, and 5 bases lay outside the gene matches. The CDR3 has 15 amino acids. The clonotype comes from a woman aged 50 to 65 in good health and CMV-seropositive. The chain uses TRBV27 and TRBJ1-4; 10 bases fit TRBD1. Sequenced material: PBMCs. CDR3 amino acids: CASSLTGQGKEKLFF. Written as DNA, the CDR3 is TGTGCCAGCAGTTTAACGGGACAGGGGAAGGAAAAACTGTTTTTT.